This T cell receptor beta chain emerged from a study of breast tumors, draining lymph nodes, adjacent tissues. Comments on this clonotype: As yet, its antigen is unknown.

J lost 4 bases, V lost 11 bases, and 12 bases had no gene match. CDR1 LNHNV and CDR2 YYDKDF come from the germline V gene (reference sequence). This CDR3 has 14 residues. Overall study findings and caveats: Tumor T cell lymph node origin was a supported hypothesis, not proven. The data were judged consistent with most tumor T cells coming from lymph node and expanding in tumor. Tumor repertoires ranked between lymph nodes and nontumor tissue in diversity, with V and J gene preferences.

The lymph nodes were axillary draining lymph nodes from breast cancer patients. TCRdb used MiXCR to reprocess the multiplex PCR reads, holding one entry per CDR3 protein. The data show fewer than 250,000 distinct CDR3 sequences, about 34% seen once. The receptor was derived from a female donor with breast cancer. Some clones in this sample may be carry-over from other donors' samples. V is TRBV15 and J is TRBJ2-7; 9 nucleotides line up with TRBD1. Material for sequencing was axillary lymph node tissue. The CDR3 loop is CAPPQDRGDYEQYF. The CDR3 DNA sequence: TGTGCCCCGCCCCAGGACAGGGGAGATTACGAGCAGTACTTC.